This T cell receptor (beta chain) comes out of a study of cytomegalovirus exposure and HLA in healthy donors. Germline-derived CDR1 and CDR2 are MNHEY and SMNVEV (reference sequence). This CDR3 contains 14 residues. Trimming removed 6 bases at V and 7 bases at J, with 15 bases between. The PCR had 60 Vbeta and 13 Jbeta primers. Measured with immunoSEQ multiplex PCR; TCRdb has only the in-frame clones, and not every one. The data hold approximately 120,000 clones, with around three quarters observed a single time. As to this clone: Antigen: not known.

The donors (healthy individuals) were bone marrow donors. Study-level findings and limits: No immune exposure information besides CMV serostatus was available. One later analysis reportedly identified an Asian-associated ancestry cluster that showed fewer N-insertions than the approximately 670-donor mean. In vitro checks showed that a few CMV-associated chains really do target CMV antigens.

The source of this sequence is a woman aged 40 to 49 in good health and CMV-seropositive. The chain carries TRBV27 and TRBJ1-4; possibly TRBD1 for D (5 bases). The specimen was PBMCs. The CDR3 DNA reads as TGTGCCAGCAGCCAGGGTGGTAGAATTGAAAAACTGTTTTTT. Its translation is CASSQGGRIEKLFF.